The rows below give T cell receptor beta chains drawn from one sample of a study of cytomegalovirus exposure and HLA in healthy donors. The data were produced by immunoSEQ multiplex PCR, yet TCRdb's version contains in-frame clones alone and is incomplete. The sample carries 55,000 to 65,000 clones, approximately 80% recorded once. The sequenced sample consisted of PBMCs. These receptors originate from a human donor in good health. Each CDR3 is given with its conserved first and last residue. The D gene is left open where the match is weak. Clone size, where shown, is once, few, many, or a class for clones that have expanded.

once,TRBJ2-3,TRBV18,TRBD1,CASSPGSGGSTDTQYF,TGTGCCAGCTCACCCGGATCAGGGGGTAGCACAGATACGCAGTATTTT
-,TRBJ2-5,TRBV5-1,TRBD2,CASSYGLAALQETQYF,TGCGCCAGCAGCTATGGCCTAGCGGCCCTCCAAGAGACCCAGTACTTC
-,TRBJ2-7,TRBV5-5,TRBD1,CASSSGQGQYEQYF,TGTGCCAGCAGCTCTGGACAGGGTCAGTACGAGCAGTACTTC
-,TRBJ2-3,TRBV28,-,CACNSRGRLDTDTQYF,TGTGCCTGCAACAGCCGGGGCCGACTAGACACAGATACGCAGTATTTT
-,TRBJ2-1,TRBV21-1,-,CASSPDRGDDNEQFF,TGTGCCAGCAGCCCAGACAGGGGGGATGACAATGAGCAGTTCTTC
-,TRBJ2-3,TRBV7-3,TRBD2,CASSLGSGGQADTQYF,TGTGCCAGCAGCTTGGGATCGGGGGGGCAAGCAGATACGCAGTATTTT
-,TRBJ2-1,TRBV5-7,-,CASSSLVRSINEQFF,TGTGCCAGCAGCTCACTAGTCCGATCGATCAATGAGCAGTTCTTC
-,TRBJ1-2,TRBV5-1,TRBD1,CASASGTGGLYGYTF,TGCGCCAGCGCCTCCGGGACAGGGGGTTTGTATGGCTACACCTTC
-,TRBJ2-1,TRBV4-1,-,CASSQVSGHLNEQFF,TGCGCCAGCAGCCAAGTCAGCGGGCACCTCAATGAGCAGTTCTTC
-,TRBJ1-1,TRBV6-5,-,CASSYLSGGSTEAFF,TGTGCCAGCAGCTATCTAAGCGGGGGATCCACTGAAGCTTTCTTT
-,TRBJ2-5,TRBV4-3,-,CASSQDFQGLETQYF,TGCGCCAGCAGCCAAGACTTCCAGGGACTGGAGACCCAGTACTTC
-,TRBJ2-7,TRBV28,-,CASSLYGSTYEQYF,TGTGCCAGCAGCCTTTACGGGTCCACGTACGAGCAGTACTTC
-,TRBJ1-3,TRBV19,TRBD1,CASSDDRVPGNTIYF,TGTGCCAGTAGTGACGACAGGGTCCCTGGAAACACCATATATTTT
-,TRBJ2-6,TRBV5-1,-,CASSLPQDSFSGANVLTF,TGCGCCAGCAGCTTGCCTCAGGACAGTTTCTCTGGGGCCAACGTCCTGACTTTC
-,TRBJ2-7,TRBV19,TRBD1,CASSTTTGLGYEQYF,TGTGCCAGTAGTACCACGACAGGGTTAGGCTACGAGCAGTACTTC
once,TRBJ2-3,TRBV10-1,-,CASSEFLPGLTSTDTQYF,TGCGCCAGCAGTGAGTTCTTACCGGGACTGACAAGCACAGATACGCAGTATTTT
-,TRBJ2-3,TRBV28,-,CASSSLTGTQYF,TGTGCCAGCAGTTCCTTGACGGGTACGCAGTATTTT
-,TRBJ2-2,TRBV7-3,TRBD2,CASTWTSGAGGELFF,TGTGCCAGCACCTGGACTAGCGGGGCCGGGGGGGAGCTGTTTTTT
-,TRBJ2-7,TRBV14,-,CASSQSYEQYF,TGTGCCAGCAGCCAGAGCTACGAGCAGTACTTC
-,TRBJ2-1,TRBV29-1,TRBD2,CSVVQGTSGSYNEQFF,TGCAGCGTGGTACAGGGGACTAGCGGCTCCTACAATGAGCAGTTCTTC
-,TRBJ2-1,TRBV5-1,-,CASSLARGGSYNEQFF,TGCGCCAGCAGCTTGGCCAGGGGCGGGAGCTACAATGAGCAGTTCTTC
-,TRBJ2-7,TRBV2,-,CASSEENGRDEQYF,TGTGCCAGCAGTGAAGAAAACGGGAGAGACGAGCAGTACTTC
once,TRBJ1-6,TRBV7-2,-,CASSSPRGSTYNSPLHF,TGTGCCAGCAGCTCGCCAAGGGGGTCCACCTATAATTCACCCCTCCACTTT